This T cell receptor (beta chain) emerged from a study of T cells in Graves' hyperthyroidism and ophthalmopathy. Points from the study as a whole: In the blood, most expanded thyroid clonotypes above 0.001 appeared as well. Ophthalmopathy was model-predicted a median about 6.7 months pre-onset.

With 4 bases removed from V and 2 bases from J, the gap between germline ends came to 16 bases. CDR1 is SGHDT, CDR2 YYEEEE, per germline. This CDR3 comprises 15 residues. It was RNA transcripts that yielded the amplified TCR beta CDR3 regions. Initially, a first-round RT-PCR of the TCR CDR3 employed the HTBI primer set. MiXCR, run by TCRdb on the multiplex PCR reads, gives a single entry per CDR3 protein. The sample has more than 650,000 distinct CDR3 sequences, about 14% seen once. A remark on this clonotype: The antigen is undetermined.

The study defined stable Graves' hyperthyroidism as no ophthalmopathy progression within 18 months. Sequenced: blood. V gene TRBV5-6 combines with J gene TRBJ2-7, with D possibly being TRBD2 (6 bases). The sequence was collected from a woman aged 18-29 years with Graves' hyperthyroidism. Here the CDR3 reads CASSHSGLVTYEQYF. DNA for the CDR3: TGTGCCAGCAGCCATAGCGGCTTAGTGACCTACGAGCAGTACTTC. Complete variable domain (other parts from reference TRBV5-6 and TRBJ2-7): DAGVTQSPTHLIKTRGQQVTLRCSPKSGHDTVSWYQQALGQGPQFIFQYYEEEERQRGNFPDRFSGHQFPNYSSELNVNALLLGDSALYLCASSHSGLVTYEQYFGPGTRLTVT.